This T cell receptor beta chain was identified during a study of cytomegalovirus exposure and HLA in healthy donors. This clone was observed a handful of times. Its target is unknown. The same CDR3 also results from other DNA sequences found in this sample. Study-level findings and limits: The authors later found HLA-associated TCR beta chains more clonally expanded than equally common others.

Amplification used 60 Vbeta primers and 13 Jbeta primers. Assay used: immunoSEQ multiplex PCR; TCRdb lists only in-frame clones, some missing. The sample has approximately 97,000 clones; about 74% are singletons. CDR1 and CDR2 (germline): SGHTA, FQGNSA. The V end was cut by 1 base, the J end by 8 bases, with 14 bases between. The CDR3 runs to 15 residues. Material: PBMCs. The origin of this receptor is a male donor in good health and CMV-seropositive. The chain employs TRBV7-2 and TRBJ2-2; weak D call: TRBD2 (6 bases). The CDR3 is CASSLGRVRMGELFF. The CDR3, as DNA: TGTGCCAGCAGCTTAGGGAGGGTCAGGATGGGGGAGCTGTTTTTT.